The rows below give T cell receptor beta chains drawn from one sample of a study of T cell responses to AZD1222 COVID-19 vaccine. Sequenced by immunoSEQ multiplex PCR; TCRdb stores in-frame clones only, minus some. The sample has roughly 160,000 clones, 80% to 90% seen once. The specimen was peripheral blood, collected on day 0 of AZD1222 vaccination. These receptors originate from an adult in good health. The CDR3 runs from the conserved cysteine through the conserved F or W. D genes are given only for firm matches. Not every row has a clone size; where given, it reads once, few, many or a size class.

CDR3 protein: CASSAGDRATYEQYF; CDR3 DNA: TGTGCCAGCAGCGCCGGGGACAGGGCGACTTACGAGCAGTACTTC; clone size: .; V gene: TRBV7-6; J gene: TRBJ2-7; D gene: TRBD1
CDR3 protein: CASSQDGQANQPQHF; CDR3 DNA: TGTGCCAGCAGCCAAGACGGACAGGCGAATCAGCCCCAGCATTTT; clone size: .; V gene: TRBV4-2; J gene: TRBJ1-5; D gene: TRBD1
CDR3 protein: CASSIRDRGTEAFF; CDR3 DNA: TGTGCCAGTAGTATCCGGGACAGGGGCACTGAAGCTTTCTTT; clone size: .; V gene: TRBV19; J gene: TRBJ1-1; D gene: TRBD1
CDR3 protein: CASSGQPKPTGELFF; CDR3 DNA: TGTGCCAGCAGTGGGCAGCCAAAGCCCACCGGGGAGCTGTTTTTT; clone size: .; V gene: TRBV2; J gene: TRBJ2-2; D gene: .
CDR3 protein: CASTERGGTDTQYF; CDR3 DNA: TGTGCCAGCACCGAGAGGGGGGGCACAGATACGCAGTATTTT; clone size: .; V gene: TRBV3-1/TRBV3-2; J gene: TRBJ2-3; D gene: .
CDR3 protein: CASRGAGRGETQYF; CDR3 DNA: TGTGCCAGCAGGGGCGCTGGGCGCGGGGAGACCCAGTACTTC; clone size: .; V gene: TRBV27; J gene: TRBJ2-5; D gene: .
CDR3 protein: CASSIQQGSFGNTIYF; CDR3 DNA: TGTGCCAGTAGTATACAACAGGGCTCTTTTGGAAACACCATATATTTT; clone size: .; V gene: TRBV19; J gene: TRBJ1-3; D gene: .
CDR3 protein: CASSLVGNRRNTEAFF; CDR3 DNA: TGCGCCAGCAGCTTGGTCGGGAACCGGAGGAACACTGAAGCTTTCTTT; clone size: once; V gene: TRBV5-1; J gene: TRBJ1-1; D gene: .
CDR3 protein: CASSEAEGDAYTQYF; CDR3 DNA: TGTGCCAGCAGTGAAGCGGAGGGTGATGCGTATACGCAGTATTTT; clone size: .; V gene: TRBV2; J gene: TRBJ2-3; D gene: .
CDR3 protein: CASSSPKRSYNEQFF; CDR3 DNA: TGTGCCAGCAGCTCGCCCAAGCGCTCCTACAATGAGCAGTTCTTC; clone size: .; V gene: TRBV5-6; J gene: TRBJ2-1; D gene: .
CDR3 protein: CASSPQGSSMNTEAFF; CDR3 DNA: TGTGCCAGCAGTCCGCAGGGGAGCTCCATGAACACTGAAGCTTTCTTT; clone size: .; V gene: TRBV6-2/TRBV6-3; J gene: TRBJ1-1; D gene: .
CDR3 protein: CASSDGGGAGETQYF; CDR3 DNA: TGTGCCAGCAGCGATGGCGGGGGGGCCGGAGAGACCCAGTACTTC; clone size: .; V gene: TRBV9; J gene: TRBJ2-5; D gene: TRBD2
CDR3 protein: CASSSLANEKLFF; CDR3 DNA: TGTGCCAGCAGCTCCCTCGCTAATGAAAAACTGTTTTTT; clone size: once; V gene: TRBV7-2; J gene: TRBJ1-4; D gene: .
CDR3 protein: CASGVPQGSSYNSPLHF; CDR3 DNA: TGTGCCAGCGGAGTCCCGCAGGGGAGCTCCTATAATTCACCCCTCCACTTT; clone size: .; V gene: TRBV9; J gene: TRBJ1-6; D gene: .
CDR3 protein: CASSLIPIDRGVLGFALEAFF; CDR3 DNA: TGTGCCAGCAGTTTAATCCCAATCGACAGGGGGGTTTTAGGTTTTGCGCTTGAAGCTTTCTTT; clone size: few; V gene: TRBV27; J gene: TRBJ1-1; D gene: TRBD1
CDR3 protein: CASSWGTEAFF; CDR3 DNA: TGTGCCAGCAGCTGGGGTACTGAAGCTTTCTTT; clone size: .; V gene: TRBV5-6; J gene: TRBJ1-1; D gene: .
CDR3 protein: CASSYHLRAPRDTQYF; CDR3 DNA: TGTGCCAGCAGTTACCATCTCCGGGCCCCGAGGGATACGCAGTATTTT; clone size: .; V gene: TRBV6-2/TRBV6-3; J gene: TRBJ2-3; D gene: .
CDR3 protein: CASSSPTSGGTPDTQYF; CDR3 DNA: TGCGCCAGCAGCTCCCCGACTAGCGGGGGCACCCCAGATACGCAGTATTTT; clone size: .; V gene: TRBV5-1; J gene: TRBJ2-3; D gene: TRBD2
CDR3 protein: CASSFPRLGTSTDTQYF; CDR3 DNA: TGTGCCAGCAGTTTCCCGCGCCTAGGGACCTCCACAGATACGCAGTATTTT; clone size: .; V gene: TRBV28; J gene: TRBJ2-3; D gene: .
CDR3 protein: CASSPAGGWAYEQYF; CDR3 DNA: TGTGCCAGCAGCCCGGCGGGGGGTTGGGCCTACGAGCAGTACTTC; clone size: .; V gene: TRBV5-4; J gene: TRBJ2-7; D gene: TRBD2
CDR3 protein: CASTDSYEQYF; CDR3 DNA: TGTGCCAGCACAGACTCCTACGAGCAGTACTTC; clone size: once; V gene: TRBV6-5; J gene: TRBJ2-7; D gene: .
CDR3 protein: CASSFGRTNYGYTF; CDR3 DNA: TGTGCCAGCAGTTTTGGGAGGACAAACTATGGCTACACCTTC; clone size: .; V gene: TRBV27; J gene: TRBJ1-2; D gene: .
CDR3 protein: CSVRGTNEKLFF; CDR3 DNA: TGCAGCGTTCGGGGAACTAATGAAAAACTGTTTTTT; clone size: .; V gene: TRBV29-1; J gene: TRBJ1-4; D gene: .
CDR3 protein: CASSPGPTFGNTIYF; CDR3 DNA: TGTGCCAGTAGCCCGGGACCGACCTTCGGAAACACCATATATTTT; clone size: .; V gene: TRBV19; J gene: TRBJ1-3; D gene: .
CDR3 protein: CASSLLQGGEAFF; CDR3 DNA: TGCGCCAGCAGCTTGCTACAGGGTGGTGAAGCTTTCTTT; clone size: .; V gene: TRBV5-1; J gene: TRBJ1-1; D gene: .
CDR3 protein: CASSASLTLAGDTDTQYF; CDR3 DNA: TGTGCCAGCAGCGCCAGTCTTACACTAGCGGGGGACACAGATACGCAGTATTTT; clone size: .; V gene: TRBV9; J gene: TRBJ2-3; D gene: TRBD2
CDR3 protein: CAWRTGEWEQYF; CDR3 DNA: TGTGCCTGGAGAACAGGGGAATGGGAGCAGTACTTC; clone size: .; V gene: TRBV30; J gene: TRBJ2-7; D gene: TRBD1
CDR3 protein: CASSPQGGGERDTQYF; CDR3 DNA: TGTGCCAGCAGTCCCCAAGGGGGGGGCGAACGCGATACGCAGTATTTT; clone size: .; V gene: TRBV27; J gene: TRBJ2-3; D gene: .
CDR3 protein: CASSLGQGADTQYF; CDR3 DNA: TGTGCCAGCAGCTTAGGCCAGGGGGCAGATACGCAGTATTTT; clone size: .; V gene: TRBV7-3; J gene: TRBJ2-3; D gene: TRBD1
CDR3 protein: CASSLGQGSSGNTIYF; CDR3 DNA: TGTGCCAGCTCCCTTGGACAGGGCTCTTCTGGAAACACCATATATTTT; clone size: once; V gene: TRBV18; J gene: TRBJ1-3; D gene: TRBD1
CDR3 protein: CASRDRVYNEQFF; CDR3 DNA: TGTGCCAGCCGGGACAGGGTGTACAATGAGCAGTTCTTC; clone size: once; V gene: TRBV2; J gene: TRBJ2-1; D gene: TRBD1
CDR3 protein: CASSLQDENPSYEQYF; CDR3 DNA: TGTGCCAGCAGTCTCCAAGATGAAAATCCTTCCTACGAGCAGTACTTC; clone size: .; V gene: TRBV7-6; J gene: TRBJ2-7; D gene: .
CDR3 protein: CASSLGQGDDEQYF; CDR3 DNA: TGCGCCAGCAGCTTGGGACAGGGTGACGACGAGCAGTACTTC; clone size: .; V gene: TRBV5-1; J gene: TRBJ2-7; D gene: TRBD1
CDR3 protein: CASSLNGHQPQHF; CDR3 DNA: TGTGCCAGCAGTTTAAACGGGCATCAGCCCCAGCATTTT; clone size: .; V gene: TRBV12-3/TRBV12-4; J gene: TRBJ1-5; D gene: .
CDR3 protein: CSASPTGAGELFF; CDR3 DNA: TGCAGTGCTAGTCCAACAGGGGCCGGGGAGCTGTTTTTT; clone size: few; V gene: TRBV20-1; J gene: TRBJ2-2; D gene: TRBD1
CDR3 protein: CASSLAMENYGYTF; CDR3 DNA: TGTGCCAGCAGCTTGGCGATGGAGAACTATGGCTACACCTTC; clone size: .; V gene: TRBV5-4; J gene: TRBJ1-2; D gene: .
CDR3 protein: CASSPFMNTEAFF; CDR3 DNA: TGCGCCAGCAGCCCCTTTATGAACACTGAAGCTTTCTTT; clone size: .; V gene: TRBV5-1; J gene: TRBJ1-1; D gene: .
CDR3 protein: CASSSDRALYNEQFF; CDR3 DNA: TGTGCCAGCAGCTCTGACAGGGCCCTCTACAATGAGCAGTTCTTC; clone size: .; V gene: TRBV5-4; J gene: TRBJ2-1; D gene: TRBD1
CDR3 protein: CASTPYSGNTIYF; CDR3 DNA: TGTGCCAGCACCCCATACTCTGGAAACACCATATATTTT; clone size: .; V gene: TRBV11-3; J gene: TRBJ1-3; D gene: .
CDR3 protein: CASSPNLGSVYNEQFF; CDR3 DNA: TGTGCCAGCTCACCAAATCTTGGGTCGGTGTACAATGAGCAGTTCTTC; clone size: .; V gene: TRBV18; J gene: TRBJ2-1; D gene: .
CDR3 protein: CASSLGSGYNEQFF; CDR3 DNA: TGCGCCAGCAGCTTGGGGTCTGGCTACAATGAGCAGTTCTTC; clone size: .; V gene: TRBV5-1; J gene: TRBJ2-1; D gene: .
CDR3 protein: CASSLQGGSEQYF; CDR3 DNA: TGTGCCAGCAGCCTACAGGGGGGGAGCGAGCAGTACTTC; clone size: .; V gene: TRBV3-1/TRBV3-2; J gene: TRBJ2-7; D gene: .
CDR3 protein: CASSGQIGGYTGELFF; CDR3 DNA: TGTGCCAGCAGCGGCCAGATCGGGGGGTACACCGGGGAGCTGTTTTTT; clone size: once; V gene: TRBV9; J gene: TRBJ2-2; D gene: TRBD2
CDR3 protein: CASSTGGQGNTEAFF; CDR3 DNA: TGTGCCAGCAGCACAGGGGGACAGGGGAACACTGAAGCTTTCTTT; clone size: .; V gene: TRBV13; J gene: TRBJ1-1; D gene: TRBD1
CDR3 protein: CASSLGAGGEQYF; CDR3 DNA: TGTGCCAGCAGCTTAGGGGCGGGAGGCGAGCAGTACTTC; clone size: .; V gene: TRBV11-1; J gene: TRBJ2-7; D gene: TRBD2
CDR3 protein: CASSYGPGQGTMKPQHF; CDR3 DNA: TGTGCCAGCAGTTACGGTCCGGGACAGGGCACCATGAAGCCCCAGCATTTT; clone size: .; V gene: TRBV27; J gene: TRBJ1-5; D gene: TRBD1
CDR3 protein: CAISGTGFEDTQYF; CDR3 DNA: TGTGCCATCAGCGGGACAGGGTTTGAAGATACGCAGTATTTT; clone size: .; V gene: TRBV10-3; J gene: TRBJ2-3; D gene: TRBD1
CDR3 protein: CASQGFSYEQYF; CDR3 DNA: TGTGCCAGCCAGGGCTTTTCCTACGAGCAGTACTTC; clone size: .; V gene: TRBV28; J gene: TRBJ2-7; D gene: .
CDR3 protein: CASSQDSAWGTF; CDR3 DNA: TGTGCCAGCAGCCAAGACAGCGCCTGGGGAACCTTC; clone size: .; V gene: TRBV7-9; J gene: TRBJ1-2; D gene: .
CDR3 protein: CASQGPMSEKLFF; CDR3 DNA: TGTGCCAGCCAGGGGCCTATGAGTGAAAAACTGTTTTTT; clone size: .; V gene: TRBV7-9; J gene: TRBJ1-4; D gene: .
CDR3 protein: CSVEEEDEQYF; CDR3 DNA: TGCAGCGTTGAAGAGGAGGACGAGCAGTACTTC; clone size: .; V gene: TRBV29-1; J gene: TRBJ2-7; D gene: .
CDR3 protein: CASSVEVQGEDGYTF; CDR3 DNA: TGTGCCAGCAGCGTAGAGGTTCAGGGGGAGGATGGCTACACCTTC; clone size: once; V gene: TRBV9; J gene: TRBJ1-2; D gene: TRBD1
CDR3 protein: CASSDRGPDTEAFF; CDR3 DNA: TGTGCCAGCAGCGACAGGGGGCCGGACACTGAAGCTTTCTTT; clone size: .; V gene: TRBV13; J gene: TRBJ1-1; D gene: TRBD1
CDR3 protein: CASSQVRGDQPQHF; CDR3 DNA: TGCGCCAGCAGCCAAGTCAGGGGAGATCAGCCCCAGCATTTT; clone size: .; V gene: TRBV4-1; J gene: TRBJ1-5; D gene: .
CDR3 protein: CAIRDSSNQPQHF; CDR3 DNA: TGTGCCATCAGGGACAGTAGCAATCAGCCCCAGCATTTT; clone size: .; V gene: TRBV10-3; J gene: TRBJ1-5; D gene: .
CDR3 protein: CASSEYRYNSPLHF; CDR3 DNA: TGTGCCAGCAGTGAATATAGATATAATTCACCCCTCCACTTT; clone size: once; V gene: TRBV25-1; J gene: TRBJ1-6; D gene: .
CDR3 protein: CASSPRQANTGELFF; CDR3 DNA: TGTGCCAGCTCACCCCGACAGGCGAACACCGGGGAGCTGTTTTTT; clone size: .; V gene: TRBV18; J gene: TRBJ2-2; D gene: .